The 14 T cell receptor beta chains in this list originate from one sample, sequenced in a study of CD8 T cells in Susac syndrome. When the RNA was reverse transcribed, random hexamers were used with an input of about 0.5 to 1 ug. MiXCR was run by TCRdb on the immunoSEQ multiplex PCR reads, yielding one entry per CDR3 protein. Among about 170,000 distinct CDR3 sequences listed, 90% to 97% were seen once. The sample comprised CD4+ T cells from PBMCs. These receptors were obtained from a human donor with Susac syndrome.

The V gene is TRBV5-1, the J gene TRBJ2-1, with 8 bases lining up with TRBD2. Germline CDR1 is SGHRS and CDR2 is YFSETQ. The CDR3 runs to 15 residues. J gave up 9 bases and V 2 bases, and 10 bases lay outside the gene matches. As DNA, the CDR3 is TGCGCCAGCAGCTTTGGGAGCGGGAGATCGAGTGAGCAGTTCTTC. Protein: CASSFGSGRSSEQFF.

V is TRBV20-1 and J is TRBJ1-5; D not certain. The CDR3 is made up of 15 amino acids. In germline, CDR1 is DFQATT, CDR2 SNEGSKA (reference sequence). V was trimmed by 0 bases and J by 1 base, leaving 10 bases between them. The CDR3 here is CSARDLADSNQPQHF. The CDR3, as DNA: TGCAGTGCTAGAGATCTTGCGGACAGCAATCAGCCCCAGCATTTT.

This chain joins TRBV6-2 or TRBV6-3 and TRBJ1-1; weak D call: TRBD1 (6 bases). Per germline, CDR1 MNHEY and CDR2 SVGEGT. The V gene lost 3 bases and the J gene lost 11 bases, with 13 bases spanning the gap. CDR3 length equals 12 residues. The CDR3 spells CASSYQGLEAFF. The DNA of the CDR3 is TGTGCCAGCAGTTATCAGGGGCTGGAGGCTTTCTTT.

The chain uses TRBV7-2 and TRBJ2-5; 9 positions match TRBD2. Germline CDR1 SGHTA, CDR2 FQGNSA. J gave up 5 bases and V 1 base, and 11 bases lay outside the gene matches. The CDR3 extends over 17 amino acids. CDR3 in amino acids: CASSLGQRGALRETQYF. CDR3 DNA: TGTGCCAGCAGCTTAGGGCAGCGGGGGGCCCTGAGGGAGACCCAGTACTTC.

This clonotype was observed once. The V gene is TRBV29-1, the J gene TRBJ2-1, with a weak D call TRBD2 (5 bases). V gave up 6 bases and J gave up 6 bases, with 18 bases separating them. This CDR3 is 14 amino acids long. Germline CDR1 SQVTM, CDR2 ANQGSEA. The CDR3 sequence is CSVEVIARGNEQFF. The CDR3 bases are TGCAGCGTGGAGGTAATAGCCCGAGGCAATGAGCAGTTCTTC.

This chain uses TRBV7-2 with TRBJ2-1, with 15 bases matching TRBD2. The germline V gene has CDR1 SGHTA and CDR2 FQGNSA. Germline trimming cut 6 bases from V and 6 bases from J; bases unmatched to any gene: 12. The CDR3 runs 18 residues. In DNA form, the CDR3 reads TGTGCCAGCAGACCCGGACTAGCGGGAGGGCTAAGGGTCAATGAGCAGTTCTTC. Protein product: CASRPGLAGGLRVNEQFF.

The chain combines TRBV6-5 with TRBJ1-5; no clear D gene. The CDR3 runs 14 residues. The V end was cut by 10 bases, the J end by 3 bases, with 16 bases between. CDR1 MNHEY and CDR2 SVGAGI come from the germline V gene. CDR3 sequence: CATALMRDNQPQHF. Written as DNA, the CDR3 is TGTGCCACAGCGTTGATGAGGGACAATCAGCCCCAGCATTTT.

V gene TRBV30 combines with J gene TRBJ2-3; D gene ambiguous. The CDR3 has 12 amino acids. The V and J ends lost 0 bases and 2 bases respectively, with 3 bases between them. Germline CDR1 and CDR2: GTSNPN and SVGIG (reference sequence). CDR3 sequence (DNA): TGTGCCTGGAGTGTGTCCACAGATACGCAGTATTTT. It yields the protein CAWSVSTDTQYF. The full variable domain, completed using reference TRBV30 and TRBJ2-3, is SQTIHQWPATLVQPVGSPLSLECTVEGTSNPNLYWYRQAAGRGLQLLFYSVGIGQISSEVPQNLSASRPQDRQFILSSKKLLLSDSGFYLCAWSVSTDTQYFGPGTRLTVL.

The CDR3 sequence is CASSQGVRFVLTF. The DNA of the CDR3 is TGTGCCAGCAGCCAAGGTGTCCGTTTCGTCCTGACTTTC. This sequence joins TRBV3-1 and TRBJ2-6; no clear D. Per the germline V gene, CDR1 is LGHDT and CDR2 is YNNKEL (reference sequence). Trimming took 1 base from V and 12 from J, leaving 10 bases between them. The CDR3 loop spans 13 amino acids. The whole variable domain, filled in from reference TRBV3-1 and TRBJ2-6, reads DTAVSQTPKYLVTQMGNDKSIKCEQNLGHDTMYWYKQDSKKFLKIMFSYNNKELIINETVPNRFSPKSPDKAHLNLHINSLELGDSAVYFCASSQGVRFVLTFGAGSRLTVL.

J is TRBJ2-3 and V is TRBV3-1; TRBD2 is a possible D gene (5 bases). Germline V CDR1 and CDR2: LGHDT, YNNKEL (reference sequence). Trimming stripped 2 bases from V and 4 bases from J, with 13 bases between. This CDR3 contains 15 residues. In nucleotides, the CDR3 is TGTGCCAGCAGCCAATTCAGGTGGGGAGCAGATACGCAGTATTTT. Amino acid sequence: CASSQFRWGADTQYF.

The chain recombines TRBV25-1 with TRBJ1-1, with D uncertain. Looked up from germline, CDR1 is MGHDK and CDR2 is SYGVNS. V gave up 4 bases and J gave up 1 base, with 10 bases separating them. This CDR3 has 14 amino acids. CDR3 in amino acids: CASSVRATNTEAFF. Here the CDR3 DNA reads TGTGCCAGCAGTGTGAGGGCTACGAACACTGAAGCTTTCTTT.

J is TRBJ2-5 and V is TRBV6-5; D is unresolved. This CDR3 is 15 amino acids long. CDR1 is MNHEY and CDR2 is SVGAGI in the germline V gene. V shed 6 bases and J shed 0 bases, with 14 bases lying between them. The CDR3 coding sequence is TGTGCCAGCAGCCCAGATAATCCCCACCAAGAGACCCAGTACTTC. This encodes CASSPDNPHQETQYF.

The genes are TRBV29-1 and TRBJ2-2, with 14 bases fitting TRBD2. The CDR3 is 17 residues long. The J segment lost 4 bases and the V segment lost 7 bases, leaving 11 bases of the junction unmatched. Germline CDR1 reads SQVTM; CDR2 reads ANQGSEA. The CDR3 region has the DNA TGCAGCGCCTGGGGACTAGCGGGGGCCCTAGGCACCGGGGAGCTGTTTTTT. Its protein product is CSAWGLAGALGTGELFF.

The genes are TRBV29-1 and TRBJ2-3; 13 bases line up with TRBD2. CDR3 length: 18 residues. Trimming cost V 3 bases and J 5 bases; bases outside gene matches: 14. CDR1 is SQVTM, CDR2 ANQGSEA, per germline. CDR3 in DNA: TGCAGCGTTGATCGGGATTATGGGACTAGCGGGGACAAAGATACGCAGTATTTT. Translation gives CSVDRDYGTSGDKDTQYF.